Following are 18 T cell receptor beta chains from one sample sequenced in a study of regulatory T cells in long-lasting Graves disease. Both iRepertoire HTBI primers and Arm-PCR of CDR3 regions were used to build the TCR beta libraries. TCRdb re-called the multiplex PCR reads through MiXCR, storing one row per CDR3 protein. This sample carries around 500,000 distinct CDR3 sequences, less than 25% of them seen once, and the ten largest clones take about 7.8%. As for time point: persistent/refractory GD, antithyroid drugs over 5 years with positive TRAb. Isolated PBMC RNA provided the starting material for the TCR library. The sequencing used peripheral blood mononuclear cells (PBMCs), collected when the disease was refractory, from a patient treated with antithyroid drugs. The receptors derive from a female donor with Graves disease.

This clonotype was seen repeatedly, ten times or more. The chain joins TRBV28 to TRBJ1-2; D is unclear. Germline V gives CDR1 MDHEN, CDR2 SYDVKM. The CDR3 has 12 residues. V lost 2 bases and J lost 4, with 5 bases in between. CDR3 bases: TGTGCCAGCAGTTTAATAAGCTATGGCTACACCTTC. This translates into CASSLISYGYTF.

This chain uses TRBV6-1 with TRBJ2-2; D may be TRBD1 (7 bases). Trimming removed 5 bases from V and 2 bases from J, with 21 bases in between. CDR3 length: 18 residues. Germline values: CDR1 MNHNS, CDR2 SASEGT. The CDR3 sequence: CASSPQLAGTANTGELFF. Here the CDR3 DNA reads TGTGCCAGCAGTCCGCAGTTGGCGGGGACAGCTAACACCGGGGAGCTGTTTTTT.

The V gene is TRBV28, the J gene TRBJ2-1; D could derive from TRBD1 or TRBD2 (5 bases each). The germline gives CDR1 MDHEN, CDR2 SYDVKM. Trimming stripped 3 bases from V and 9 bases from J, with 12 bases between. The CDR3 runs 13 residues. CDR3 DNA sequence: TGTGCCAGCAGTTTCCGGGACGTAAGTGAGCAGTTCTTC. As protein: CASSFRDVSEQFF. Filled out from reference TRBV28 and TRBJ2-1, the complete variable domain reads DVKVTQSSRYLVKRTGEKVFLECVQDMDHENMFWYRQDPGLGLRLIYFSYDVKMKEKGDIPEGYSVSREKKERFSLILESASTNQTSMYLCASSFRDVSEQFFGPGTRLTVL.

As for this clonotype: Possible read error: a much larger clone is one base away. The chain links TRBV6-2 or TRBV6-3 to TRBJ1-1; 9 nucleotides align to TRBD1. This CDR3 has 15 residues. V lost 7 bases, J lost 0 bases, and 6 bases stayed unmatched. CDR1 and CDR2 (germline): MNHEY, SVGEGT. CDR3 amino acids: CASTQTGGLNTEAFF. In nucleotides, the CDR3 is TGTGCCAGCACTCAAACAGGGGGCCTGAACACTGAAGCTTTCTTT.

The J gene is TRBJ2-5, the V gene TRBV6-5; D is perhaps TRBD2 (6 bases). The J call is uncertain, as TRBJ2-1 better fits the DNA end. Looked up from germline, CDR1 is MNHEY and CDR2 is SVGAGI. The CDR3 has 15 amino acids. The CDR3 sequence is CASSYGTLQANEQFF. In nucleotides, the CDR3 is TGTGCCAGCAGTTACGGGACTCTACAGGCCAATGAGCAGTTCTTC.

This clonotype has ten or more counts. The gene calls are TRBV19 and TRBJ2-2; 7 positions match TRBD1. Looked up from germline, CDR1 is LNHDA and CDR2 is SQIVND (reference sequence). CDR3 length equals 17 residues. J lost 6 bases, V lost 4 bases, and 14 bases had no gene match. The CDR3 coding sequence is TGTGCCAGTAGTACCTACAAGAGACAGGGTGACTCCGGGGAGCTGTTTTTT. As protein: CASSTYKRQGDSGELFF. Using reference TRBV19 and TRBJ2-2 for the parts outside the CDR3, the full variable domain is DGGITQSPKYLFRKEGQNVTLSCEQNLNHDAMYWYRQDPGQGLRLIYYSQIVNDFQKGDIAEGYSVSREKKESFPLTVTSAQKNPTAFYLCASSTYKRQGDSGELFFGEGSRLTVL.

This clonotype was counted ten times or more. The chain is built from TRBV2 and TRBJ2-2; 10 nucleotides line up with TRBD2. Germline loops: CDR1 SNHLY, CDR2 FYNNEI. V shed 5 bases, J shed 4 bases, and the junction held 7 bases outside the gene matches. The CDR3 runs 16 residues. CDR3 region: CASSPQTSGFTGELFF. CDR3 in DNA: TGTGCCAGCAGTCCACAGACTAGCGGGTTCACCGGGGAGCTGTTTTTT.

This clonotype was observed at least ten times. CDR3 nucleotide sequence: TGTGCCAGTAGTCCCCCGAGGGTTGCTGGGGGGGACCAGTACTTC. Residues: CASSPPRVAGGDQYF. The V call is TRBV19, the J call TRBJ2-5, with 7 bases that match TRBD2. J gave up 10 bases and V 5 bases, and 16 bases lay outside the gene matches. Per germline, CDR1 LNHDA and CDR2 SQIVND (reference sequence). The CDR3 loop spans 15 amino acids.

The gene calls are TRBV4-1 and TRBJ2-2, with 8 bases that match TRBD2. The germline V gene has CDR1 MGHRA and CDR2 YSYEKL. The V and J ends lost 3 bases and 7 bases, in that order; junction bases with no gene match: 7. This CDR3 region has 15 residues. DNA of the CDR3: TGCGCCAGCAGCCACGAGGTACTAGCGGTCGGGGAGCTGTTTTTT. Protein product: CASSHEVLAVGELFF.

This chain connects TRBV20-1 to TRBJ1-2; TRBD1 might be the D (6 bases). V lost 4 bases and J lost 4, with 13 bases in between. CDR3 length equals 13 residues. The germline V gene encodes CDR1 DFQATT and CDR2 SNEGSKA (reference sequence). The CDR3 nucleotides are TGCAGTGCTACCCCGGACAGCTTCTATGGCTACACCTTC. It is translated as CSATPDSFYGYTF.

This clonotype was counted a few times. The rearrangement uses TRBV7-6 and TRBJ2-7, with TRBD2 identical over 11 bases. There are 15 residues in the CDR3. Germline V gene sequence: CDR1 SGHVS, CDR2 FNYEAQ. V gave up 5 bases and J gave up 6 bases; unmatched junction bases: 9. The CDR3 sequence is CASSILAGEGSEQYF. The CDR3 DNA reads as TGTGCCAGCAGCATACTAGCGGGAGAGGGTTCCGAGCAGTACTTC.

A few counts support this clonotype. The V gene is TRBV2, the J gene TRBJ1-1; tentative D call: TRBD1 (6 bases). Per germline, CDR1 SNHLY and CDR2 FYNNEI. This CDR3 has 14 amino acids. The V and J ends lost 3 bases and 1 base respectively, with 9 bases between them. Here the CDR3 reads CASSDPGANTEAFF. CDR3 in DNA: TGTGCCAGCAGTGATCCAGGGGCGAACACTGAAGCTTTCTTT.

In regard to this clonotype: Its ends do not fully match the called genes, so a read error is possible. The chain recombines TRBV5-1 with TRBJ2-7; D is perhaps TRBD1 (5 bases). The CDR3 has 13 amino acids. The germline CDR1 and CDR2 sequences are SGHRS and YFSETQ. CDR3 in amino acids: CASSQGASYDQYF. DNA of the CDR3: TGCGCCAGCAGCCAAGGGGCCTCCTACGATCAGTACTTC.

This clonotype was seen more than once but under ten times. The genes are TRBV7-2 and TRBJ1-1; tentative D call: TRBD1 (5 bases). Germline V lookup: CDR1 SGHTA, CDR2 FQGNSA. V was clipped by 5 bases and J by 4 bases, with 14 bases between them. This CDR3 is built from 14 residues. The CDR3 loop reads CASSPPGVGTEAFF. The CDR3, as DNA: TGTGCCAGCAGCCCCCCGGGGGTTGGCACTGAAGCTTTCTTT.

Worth noting for this clonotype: This may stem from a read error, because a much larger clone lies one nucleotide away. The chain recombines TRBV15 with TRBJ2-5, with D perhaps matching TRBD1 (6 bases). Germline lookup yields CDR1 LNHNV and CDR2 YYDKDF (reference sequence). The CDR3 has 15 residues. CDR3 protein: CATSNQRQGQEAQYF. DNA for the CDR3: TGTGCCACCAGCAATCAGAGGCAGGGACAAGAGGCCCAGTACTTC.

To note about this clonotype: A much larger clone lies a single base off, so this may be a read error. The rearrangement links TRBV6-1 to TRBJ2-7; 7 bases fit TRBD1. Germline CDR1 is MNHNS and CDR2 is SASEGT. The length of the CDR3 is 13 residues. V lost 5 bases to trimming and J lost 9 bases; unmatched junction nucleotides: 10. The CDR3 bases are TGTGCCAGCAGTCCCCCGACAGGGCTCGGGCAGTACTTC. It is translated as CASSPPTGLGQYF.

V is TRBV19 and J is TRBJ2-1, with D possibly matching TRBD1 (6 bases). This CDR3 region has 16 residues. From germline, CDR1 is LNHDA and CDR2 SQIVND (reference sequence). With 4 bases removed from V and 6 bases from J, the gap between germline ends came to 19 bases. The CDR3 sequence: CASSSTGHTTFNEQFF. The CDR3, as DNA: TGTGCCAGTAGTAGTACAGGGCATACAACTTTCAATGAGCAGTTCTTC.

This clonotype showed up many times. For the CDR3, the DNA is TGTGCCAGCAGCTCGGGGGAAGGATGGGACACTGAAGCTTTCTTT. This translates into CASSSGEGWDTEAFF. This chain joins TRBV11-2 and TRBJ1-1; D might be TRBD1 (5 bases). V lost 4 bases, J lost 3 bases, and 15 bases lay in between. The CDR3 loop spans 15 amino acids. The germline V gene has CDR1 SGHAT and CDR2 FQNNGV.